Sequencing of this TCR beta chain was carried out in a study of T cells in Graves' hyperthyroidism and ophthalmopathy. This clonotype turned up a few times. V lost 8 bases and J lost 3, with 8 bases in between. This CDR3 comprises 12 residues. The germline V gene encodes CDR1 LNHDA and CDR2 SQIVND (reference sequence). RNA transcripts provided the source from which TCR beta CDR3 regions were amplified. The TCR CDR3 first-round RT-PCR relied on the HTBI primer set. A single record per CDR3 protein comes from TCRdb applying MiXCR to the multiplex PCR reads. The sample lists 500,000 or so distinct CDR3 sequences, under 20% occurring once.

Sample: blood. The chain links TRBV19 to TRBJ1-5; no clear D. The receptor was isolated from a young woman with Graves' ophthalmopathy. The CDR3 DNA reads TGTGCCAGTGAAACCCTCAATCAGCCCCAGCATTTT. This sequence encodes CASETLNQPQHF. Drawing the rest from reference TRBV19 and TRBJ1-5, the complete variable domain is DGGITQSPKYLFRKEGQNVTLSCEQNLNHDAMYWYRQDPGQGLRLIYYSQIVNDFQKGDIAEGYSVSREKKESFPLTVTSAQKNPTAFYLCASETLNQPQHFGDGTRLSIL.